This T cell receptor (beta chain) is from a study of CD8 T cells in ankylosing spondylitis. As the method for making TCR beta libraries, quantitative 5'-RACE with molecular barcodes was used. From the 5' RACE reads, TCRdb called clonotypes with MiXCR, one entry per CDR3 protein. The sample has roughly 450,000 distinct CDR3 sequences; roughly a quarter are singletons. This clonotype has more than one count but fewer than ten. Its antigen is unknown. Study-level findings and limits: A motif in TCR beta, a set of fewer than ten highly homologous variants, appeared characteristic of ankylosing spondylitis blood. Reports say disease-linked clones showed up significantly more in matched ankylosing spondylitis synovial fluid. Clones linked with disease were CD8+ and fairly uncommon in the peripheral blood.

This CDR3 has 14 residues. The V end lost 5 bases, the J end lost 4 bases, and 14 bases lay between the germline ends. The source of this sequence is a male donor with ankylosing spondylitis. Sequences were obtained from blood, either unsorted or a sorted T cell fraction (not recorded which). This chain joins TRBV12-3 or TRBV12-4 and TRBJ2-5, with D tentatively TRBD1 (5 bases). CDR3 DNA: TGTGCCAGCAGTCCCACCCAAGGGGTAGAGACCCAGTACTTC. It is translated as CASSPTQGVETQYF.